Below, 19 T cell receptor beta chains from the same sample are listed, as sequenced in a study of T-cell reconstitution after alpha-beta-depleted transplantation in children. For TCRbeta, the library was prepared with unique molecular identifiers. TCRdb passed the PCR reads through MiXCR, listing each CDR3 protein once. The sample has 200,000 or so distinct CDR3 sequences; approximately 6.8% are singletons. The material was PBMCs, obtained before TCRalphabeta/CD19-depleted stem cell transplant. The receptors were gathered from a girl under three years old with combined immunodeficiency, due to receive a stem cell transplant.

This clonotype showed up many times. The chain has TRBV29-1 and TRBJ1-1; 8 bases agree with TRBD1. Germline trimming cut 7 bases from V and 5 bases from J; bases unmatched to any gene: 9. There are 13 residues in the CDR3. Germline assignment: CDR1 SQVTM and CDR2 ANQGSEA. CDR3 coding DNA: TGCAGCGCGATGACAGGGGTTATGACTGAAGCTTTCTTT. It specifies CSAMTGVMTEAFF.

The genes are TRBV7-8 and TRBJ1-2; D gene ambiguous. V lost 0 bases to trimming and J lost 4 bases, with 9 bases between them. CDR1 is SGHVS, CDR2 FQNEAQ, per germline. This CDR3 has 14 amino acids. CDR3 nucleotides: TGTGCCAGCAGCTTAGCGGATGGAGCCTATGGCTACACCTTC. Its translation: CASSLADGAYGYTF.

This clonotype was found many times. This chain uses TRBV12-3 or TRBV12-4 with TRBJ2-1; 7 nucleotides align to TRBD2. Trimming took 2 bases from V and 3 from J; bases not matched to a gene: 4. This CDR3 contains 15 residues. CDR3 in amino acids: CASSLPLAFYNEQFF. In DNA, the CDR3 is TGTGCCAGCAGTTTACCACTAGCGTTCTACAATGAGCAGTTCTTC.

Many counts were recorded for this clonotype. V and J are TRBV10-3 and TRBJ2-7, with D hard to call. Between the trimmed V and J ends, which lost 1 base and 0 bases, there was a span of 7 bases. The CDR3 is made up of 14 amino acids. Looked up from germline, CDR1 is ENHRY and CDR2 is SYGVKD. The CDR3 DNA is TGTGCCATCAGTGAGTGGTGGATCTCCTACGAGCAGTACTTC. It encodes CAISEWWISYEQYF.

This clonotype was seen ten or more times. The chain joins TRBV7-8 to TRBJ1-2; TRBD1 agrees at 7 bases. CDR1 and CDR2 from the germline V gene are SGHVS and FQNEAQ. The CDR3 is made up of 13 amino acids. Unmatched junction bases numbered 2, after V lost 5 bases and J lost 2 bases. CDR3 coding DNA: TGTGCCAGCAGCCAGGACAGGAACTATGGCTACACCTTC. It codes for CASSQDRNYGYTF.

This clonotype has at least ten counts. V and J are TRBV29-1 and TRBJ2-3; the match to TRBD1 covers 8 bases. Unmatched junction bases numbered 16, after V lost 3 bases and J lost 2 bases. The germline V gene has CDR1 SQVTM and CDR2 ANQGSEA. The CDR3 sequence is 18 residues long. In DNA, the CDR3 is TGCAGCGTTGAGGACAGGGCCCCAGAGACTAGGTTCACAGATACGCAGTATTTT. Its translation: CSVEDRAPETRFTDTQYF.

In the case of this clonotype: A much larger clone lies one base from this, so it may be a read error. In nucleotides, the CDR3 is TGCAGTGCTACGCTTGACAGGGGCGGCTCTGAAGCTTTCTTT. Protein: CSATLDRGGSEAFF. The V and J genes are TRBV20-1 and TRBJ1-1; 8 bases line up with TRBD1. The germline CDR1 and CDR2 sequences are DFQATT and SNEGSKA (reference sequence). V shed 4 bases, J shed 6 bases, and the junction held 10 bases outside the gene matches. This CDR3 region has 14 residues.

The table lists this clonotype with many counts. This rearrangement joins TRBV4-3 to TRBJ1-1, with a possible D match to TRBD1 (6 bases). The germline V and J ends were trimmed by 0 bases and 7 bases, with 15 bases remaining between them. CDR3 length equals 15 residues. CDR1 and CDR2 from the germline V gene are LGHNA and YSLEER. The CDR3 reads CASSQDLQGLGEAFF. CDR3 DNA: TGCGCCAGCAGCCAAGATTTGCAGGGGCTGGGTGAAGCTTTCTTT.

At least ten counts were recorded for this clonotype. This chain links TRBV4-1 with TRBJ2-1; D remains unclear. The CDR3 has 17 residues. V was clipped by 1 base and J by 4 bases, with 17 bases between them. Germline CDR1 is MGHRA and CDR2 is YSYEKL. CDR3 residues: CASSQGTPTDYYNEQFF. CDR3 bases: TGCGCCAGCAGCCAAGGAACCCCCACAGATTATTACAATGAGCAGTTCTTC.

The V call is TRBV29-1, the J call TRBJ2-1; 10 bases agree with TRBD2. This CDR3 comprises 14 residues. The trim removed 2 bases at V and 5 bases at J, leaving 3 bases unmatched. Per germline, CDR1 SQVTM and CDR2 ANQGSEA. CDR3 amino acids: CSVERTSGHNEQFF. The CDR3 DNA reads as TGCAGCGTTGAAAGGACTAGCGGACACAATGAGCAGTTCTTC.

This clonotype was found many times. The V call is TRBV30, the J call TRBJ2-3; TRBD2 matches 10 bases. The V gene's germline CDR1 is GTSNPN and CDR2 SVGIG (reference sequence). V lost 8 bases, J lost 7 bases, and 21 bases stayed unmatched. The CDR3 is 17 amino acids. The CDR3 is CAASLTRVAGGKHTQYF. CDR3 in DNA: TGTGCCGCCAGTCTCACCAGAGTAGCGGGAGGCAAGCATACGCAGTATTTT.

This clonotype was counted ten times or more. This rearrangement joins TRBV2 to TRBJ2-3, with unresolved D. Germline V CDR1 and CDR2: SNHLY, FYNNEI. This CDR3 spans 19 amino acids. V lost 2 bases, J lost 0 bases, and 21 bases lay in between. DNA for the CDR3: TGTGCCAGCAGTGAATCAGGAGTAGTTCGTTTCTTTAGCACAGATACGCAGTATTTT. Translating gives CASSESGVVRFFSTDTQYF. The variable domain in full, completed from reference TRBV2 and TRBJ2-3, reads EPEVTQTPSHQVTQMGQEVILRCVPISNHLYFYWYRQILGQKVEFLVSFYNNEISEKSEIFDDQFSVERPDGSNFTLKIRSTKLEDSAMYFCASSESGVVRFFSTDTQYFGPGTRLTVL.

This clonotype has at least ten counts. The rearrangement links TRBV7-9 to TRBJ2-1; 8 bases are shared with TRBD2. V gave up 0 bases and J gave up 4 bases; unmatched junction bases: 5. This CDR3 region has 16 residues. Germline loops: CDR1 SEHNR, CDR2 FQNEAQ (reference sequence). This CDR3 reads CASSLAGAGVYNEQFF. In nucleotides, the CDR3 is TGTGCCAGCAGCTTAGCGGGAGCGGGGGTGTACAATGAGCAGTTCTTC.

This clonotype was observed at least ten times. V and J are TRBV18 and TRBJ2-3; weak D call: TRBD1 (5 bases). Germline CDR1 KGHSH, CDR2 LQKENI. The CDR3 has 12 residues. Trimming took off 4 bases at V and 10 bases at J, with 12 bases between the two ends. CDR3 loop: CASSLGDPAQYF. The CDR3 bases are TGTGCCAGCTCACTAGGGGATCCGGCGCAGTATTTT.

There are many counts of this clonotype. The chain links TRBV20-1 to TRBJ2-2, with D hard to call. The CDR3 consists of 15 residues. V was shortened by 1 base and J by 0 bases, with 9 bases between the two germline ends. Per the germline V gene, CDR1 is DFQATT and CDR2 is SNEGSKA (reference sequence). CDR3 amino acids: CSARVNTANTGELFF. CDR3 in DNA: TGCAGTGCTAGAGTCAACACTGCGAACACCGGGGAGCTGTTTTTT.

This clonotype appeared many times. CDR3 in DNA: TGTGCCAGCAGCCCCCGACAGGCCTTCGCGAATGAGCAGTTCTTC. This gives the protein CASSPRQAFANEQFF. This chain joins TRBV13 and TRBJ2-1; the D gene is possibly TRBD1 (6 bases). The CDR3 is 15 amino acids. V lost 5 bases, J lost 7 bases, and 18 bases lay in between. Germline lookup yields CDR1 PRHDT and CDR2 FYEKMQ (reference sequence).

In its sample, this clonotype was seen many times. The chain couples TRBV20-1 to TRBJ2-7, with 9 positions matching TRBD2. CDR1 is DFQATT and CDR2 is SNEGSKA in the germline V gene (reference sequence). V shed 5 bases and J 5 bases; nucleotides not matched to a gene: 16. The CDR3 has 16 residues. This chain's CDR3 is CSALELAGYLWNEQYF. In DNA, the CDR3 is TGCAGTGCTCTCGAGCTAGCGGGGTACCTCTGGAACGAGCAGTACTTC.

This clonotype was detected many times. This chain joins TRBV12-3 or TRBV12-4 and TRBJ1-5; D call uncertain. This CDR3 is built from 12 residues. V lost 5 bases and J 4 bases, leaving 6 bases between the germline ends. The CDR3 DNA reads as TGTGCCAGCAGTCCTCGGAATCAGCCCCAGCATTTT. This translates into CASSPRNQPQHF.

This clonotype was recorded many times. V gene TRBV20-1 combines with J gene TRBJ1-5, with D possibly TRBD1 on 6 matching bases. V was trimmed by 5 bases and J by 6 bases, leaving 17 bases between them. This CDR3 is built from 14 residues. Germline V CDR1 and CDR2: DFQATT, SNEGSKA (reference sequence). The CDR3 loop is CSAAGQSPIQPQHF. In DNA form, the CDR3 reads TGCAGTGCTGCCGGACAGTCCCCCATTCAGCCCCAGCATTTT.